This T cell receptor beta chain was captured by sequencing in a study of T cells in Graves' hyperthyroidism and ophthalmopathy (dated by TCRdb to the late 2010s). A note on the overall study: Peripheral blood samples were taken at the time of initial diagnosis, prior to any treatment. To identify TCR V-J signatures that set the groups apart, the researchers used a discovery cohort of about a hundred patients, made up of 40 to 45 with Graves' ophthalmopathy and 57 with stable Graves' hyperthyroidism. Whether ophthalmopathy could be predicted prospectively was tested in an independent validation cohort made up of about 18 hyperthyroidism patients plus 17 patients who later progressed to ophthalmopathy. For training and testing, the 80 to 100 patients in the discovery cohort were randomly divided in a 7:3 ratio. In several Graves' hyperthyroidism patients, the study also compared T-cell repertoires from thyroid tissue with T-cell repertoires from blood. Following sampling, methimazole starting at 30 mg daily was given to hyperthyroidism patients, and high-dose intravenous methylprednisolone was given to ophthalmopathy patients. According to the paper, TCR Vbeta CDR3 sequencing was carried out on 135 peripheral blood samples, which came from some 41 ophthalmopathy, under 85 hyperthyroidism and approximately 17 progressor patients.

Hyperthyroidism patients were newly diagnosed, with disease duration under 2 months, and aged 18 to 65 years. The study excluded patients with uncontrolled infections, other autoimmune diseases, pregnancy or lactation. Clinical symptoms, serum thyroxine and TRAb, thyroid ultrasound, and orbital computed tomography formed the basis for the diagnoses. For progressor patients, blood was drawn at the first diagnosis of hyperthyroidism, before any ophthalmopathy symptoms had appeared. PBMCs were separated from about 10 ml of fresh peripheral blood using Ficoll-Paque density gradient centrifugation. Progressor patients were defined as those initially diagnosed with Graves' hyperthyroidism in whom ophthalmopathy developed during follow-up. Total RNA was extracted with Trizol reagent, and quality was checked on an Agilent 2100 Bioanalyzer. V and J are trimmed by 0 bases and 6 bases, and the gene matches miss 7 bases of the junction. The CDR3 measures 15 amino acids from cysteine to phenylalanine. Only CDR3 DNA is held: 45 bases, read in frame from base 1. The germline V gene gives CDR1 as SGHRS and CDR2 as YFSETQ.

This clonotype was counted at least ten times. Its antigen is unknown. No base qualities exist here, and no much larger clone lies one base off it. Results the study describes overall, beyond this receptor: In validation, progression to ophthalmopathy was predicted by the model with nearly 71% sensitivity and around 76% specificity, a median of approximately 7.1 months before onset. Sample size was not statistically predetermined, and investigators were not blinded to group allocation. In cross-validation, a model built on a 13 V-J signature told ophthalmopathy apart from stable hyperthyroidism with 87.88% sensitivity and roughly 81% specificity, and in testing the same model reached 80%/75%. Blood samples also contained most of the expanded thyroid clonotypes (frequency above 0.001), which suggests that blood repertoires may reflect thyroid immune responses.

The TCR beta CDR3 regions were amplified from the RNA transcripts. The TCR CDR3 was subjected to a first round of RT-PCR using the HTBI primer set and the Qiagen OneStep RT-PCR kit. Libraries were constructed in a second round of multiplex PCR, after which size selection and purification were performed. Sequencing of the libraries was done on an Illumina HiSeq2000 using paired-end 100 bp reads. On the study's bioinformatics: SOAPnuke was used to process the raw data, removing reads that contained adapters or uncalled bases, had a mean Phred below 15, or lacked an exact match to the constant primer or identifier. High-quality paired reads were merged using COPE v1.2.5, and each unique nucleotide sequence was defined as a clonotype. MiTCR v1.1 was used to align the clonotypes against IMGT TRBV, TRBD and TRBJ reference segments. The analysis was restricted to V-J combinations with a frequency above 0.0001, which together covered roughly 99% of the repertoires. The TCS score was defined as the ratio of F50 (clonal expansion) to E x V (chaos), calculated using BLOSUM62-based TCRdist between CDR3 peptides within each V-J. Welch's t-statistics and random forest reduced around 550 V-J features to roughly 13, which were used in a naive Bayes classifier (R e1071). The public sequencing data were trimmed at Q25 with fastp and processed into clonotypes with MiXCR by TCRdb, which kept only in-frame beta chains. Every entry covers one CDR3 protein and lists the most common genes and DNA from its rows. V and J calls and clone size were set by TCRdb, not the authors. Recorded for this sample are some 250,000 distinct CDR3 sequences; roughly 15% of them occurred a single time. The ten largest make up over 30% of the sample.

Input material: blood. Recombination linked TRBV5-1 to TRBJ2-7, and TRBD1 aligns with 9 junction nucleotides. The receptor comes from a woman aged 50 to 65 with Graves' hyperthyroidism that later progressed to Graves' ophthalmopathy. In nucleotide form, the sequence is TGCGCCAGCAGCTTGGGGGACAGGGTAATTGGCGAGCAGTACTTC. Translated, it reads CASSLGDRVIGEQYF.